This T cell receptor (beta chain) was captured by sequencing in a study of shared clonotypes between healthy human individuals (dated by TCRdb to the early 2020s). About the study as a whole: A few men and two women, aged 18 to 49 years, made up the cohort. Per donor, three plates each were used for CD4 naive and CD4 memory, two for CD8 naive, and one for CD8 memory. To estimate repertoire size and how much clonotype sharing occurs between individuals, the study deeply sequenced the blood TCR repertoires of five or six healthy adults. To increase sequencing depth and limit assay-specific biases, different laboratories used diverse techniques to prepare libraries and sequence TCR repertoires. Each donor's leukapheresis produced roughly between roughly 0.85 and 10 billion PBMCs.

This clone was seen repeatedly, ten times or more. It has no known antigen specificity. The sample holds no much larger clone one base away, and base qualities are not on file. Healthy HIV-negative adults with no recently reported acute infections or vaccinations were included as donors. Every donor was a Caucasian adult residing in Nashville, Tennessee, USA. Magnetic negative selection was used to enrich CD4+ T cells, after which naive cells were positively selected on CD45RA and the negative fraction became the memory subset. After blood collection by leukapheresis, PBMCs were isolated using Ficoll-Histopaque density gradient centrifugation and then cryopreserved in the vapor phase of liquid nitrogen. Analytical flow cytometry was used to check the purity and quantity of each magnetically sorted T cell population. From each sorted fraction, genomic DNA was isolated and quantified by UV absorbance on a Nanodrop 2000c.

TCR CDR3 regions were amplified from genomic DNA by multiplex PCR using the deep immunoSEQ assay. For each cell subset, the extracted genomic DNA was distributed evenly across all wells of several immunoSEQ 96-well plates, and each plate served as one replicate. For sorted subsets, each replicate PCR was loaded with around 200 ng genomic DNA, equivalent to about 33,000 T cell genomes. The purified libraries were quantified using a Qubit 3.0 fluorometer, sized with a Bioanalyzer 2100, and then quantified again using the KAPA Library Quantification kit. Every immunoSEQ 96-well plate was sequenced on a separate single-read 150-cycle Illumina NextSeq 550 flow cell. The study's processing was this. The immunoSEQ output contained only junctional sequences without quality scores, so filtering could not match that applied to full-length reads. To assign V/J genes and CDR3, sequences were annotated using PyIR, a Python wrapper for IgBLAST v1.9, with IMGT germline references. Any read was removed if the V/J assignment was weak (E-value above 1e-6), the CDR3 was missing, or the read contained stop codons, out-of-frame junctions, or ambiguous translated residues. V3J clonotypes were defined by identical inferred V gene, J gene, and CDR3 amino acid sequence. To compute the percentage overlap between repertoires, the number of shared unique clonotypes was divided by the size of the smaller repertoire. Three approaches were used to assess repertoire richness: RTK rarefaction, the Chao1 estimator, and Recon v2.1 estimates of unobserved clonotypes. For all TCRbeta clonotypes obtained by the gDNA method from a few donors, generation probabilities were computed with OLGA. Not all clones reach the TCRdb copy of this immuneACCESS table, which keeps in-frame sequences only. Checked studies attribute under half of the gap to unresolved V genes and leave the rest unexplained. D and trimming come from the DNA, and the V and J calls and clone size come from that table. This sample has some 1,100,000 clones in its table, and more than 75% of those were observed once. The top ten hold approximately 0.5% of the sample.

The germline V gene gives CDR1 as SNHLY and CDR2 as FYNNEI. The CDR3 sequence holds 17 residues, the cysteine and phenylalanine included. Only the CDR3 DNA is retained, 51 bases long and in frame from the first base. V is pruned by 5 bases and J by 4 bases, leaving 14 bases of the junction without a gene match. The paper's findings and limits, for the study overall: Even with the large sequencing depth, rarefaction of the sorted-subset datasets indicated that sequencing was incomplete. About 5% of naive CD4, roughly 3.5% of naive CD8, 2% to 2.5% of memory CD4, and approximately 0.39% of memory CD8 clonotypes were shared across several donors. Naive subsets generally had larger estimated clonotype richness than memory subsets did. Sampling was restricted to blood, and TCR repertoires in tissues likely differ from the TCR repertoires found in blood. Compared with non-shared clonotypes, clonotypes shared by all four sorted-subset donors had higher generation probabilities. Because the study included only a small number of donors, the genetic and exposure-history diversity represented was limited. Pairwise subsampling led to the expectation that sequencing depth would affect the degree of clonotype sharing among donors.

The origin of this receptor is a man between 18 and 29 years old in good health. Some clones in this sample may be carry-over from other donors' samples. The V and J genes are TRBV2 and TRBJ2-7; 10 junctional bases match TRBD1. Material: memory CD4+ T cells from PBMCs. The label giving this sample's cell subset or site can be read as: CD45RA-negative fraction. For the CDR3, the sequence is CASSFGQGGVQGYEQYF. At the DNA level, the sequence is TGTGCCAGCAGTTTTGGACAGGGGGGCGTTCAAGGATACGAGCAGTACTTC.